The 21 T cell receptor beta chains presented below share a single source sample, sequenced in a study of T-cell reconstitution after alpha-beta-depleted transplantation in children. During its preparation, the TCRbeta library received unique molecular identifiers. TCRdb redid the calling of the PCR reads with MiXCR, one entry per CDR3 protein. The top ten clones hold about 3% of a sample with about 190,000 distinct CDR3 sequences, roughly 7.5% of them seen once. Material: PBMCs from the stem cell graft donor, obtained from the stem cell graft. The receptors shown here come from a human donor who donated a stem cell graft to a child with Wiskott-Aldrich syndrome.

Remarks on this clonotype: This CDR3 fails to terminate in the conserved phenylalanine or tryptophan, so it likely reflects a read error. The chain is built from TRBV11-2 and TRBJ2-3; 13 bases align to TRBD2. This CDR3 contains 18 residues. The J segment lost 1 base and the V segment lost 5 bases, leaving 9 bases of the junction unmatched. Germline CDR1 SGHAT, CDR2 FQNNGV. Written as DNA, the CDR3 is TGTGCCAGCAGCATACGGACTAGCGGGAGTACAGGCACAGATACGCAGTATTAT. It translates to CASSIRTSGSTGTDTQYY.

This clonotype has at least ten counts. The chain uses TRBV12-3 or TRBV12-4 and TRBJ2-2; D perhaps matches TRBD2 (7 bases). The CDR3 is 17 residues long. Trimming took 1 base from V and 1 from J, leaving 13 bases between them. CDR3 amino acids: CASSLGGGRRNTGELFF. The CDR3 DNA reads as TGTGCCAGCAGTTTAGGGGGGGGCAGAAGGAACACCGGGGAGCTGTTTTTT.

Ten or more counts support this clonotype. The rearrangement uses TRBV30 and TRBJ1-5; a possible D gene is TRBD1 (5 bases). Germline V lookup: CDR1 GTSNPN, CDR2 SVGIG (reference sequence). Deletions cut 5 bases from V and 0 bases from J, with 11 bases between. The CDR3 is 14 residues long. The CDR3 sequence: CAWSGTDSNQPQHF. DNA for the CDR3: TGTGCCTGGTCCGGGACGGATAGCAATCAGCCCCAGCATTTT.

The sample holds many counts of this clonotype. The J gene is TRBJ2-1, the V gene TRBV7-9; 9 nucleotides align to TRBD1. CDR1 SEHNR and CDR2 FQNEAQ come from the germline V gene (reference sequence). This CDR3 has 15 residues. Trimming removed 4 bases from V and 5 bases from J; junction bases left unmatched: 6. DNA for the CDR3: TGTGCCAGCAGCTCCCCGGGACAGGGCAACAATGAGCAGTTCTTC. It encodes CASSSPGQGNNEQFF. The variable domain in full, completed from reference TRBV7-9 and TRBJ2-1, reads DTGVSQNPRHKITKRGQNVTFRCDPISEHNRLYWYRQTLGQGPEFLTYFQNEAQLEKSRLLSDRFSAERPKGSFSTLEIQRTEQGDSAMYLCASSSPGQGNNEQFFGPGTRLTVL.

The chain couples TRBV5-1 to TRBJ2-2; D is ambiguous. The V gene lost 5 bases and the J gene lost 0 bases, with 17 bases spanning the gap. The CDR3 length is 17 residues. Germline CDR1 and CDR2: SGHRS and YFSETQ. CDR3 in DNA: TGCGCCAGCAGAAACGGTGAAGGCCCGGCGAACACCGGGGAGCTGTTTTTT. It encodes CASRNGEGPANTGELFF.

This clonotype showed up just a few times. The V gene is TRBV20-1, the J gene TRBJ2-3, with TRBD1 matching 7 bases. The CDR3 spans 14 residues. The germline V gene encodes CDR1 DFQATT and CDR2 SNEGSKA (reference sequence). Trimming took 5 bases from V and 4 from J; bases not matched to a gene: 9. The DNA of the CDR3 is TGCAGTGCTCTGAACAGGGGATGGTCAGATACGCAGTATTTT. It specifies CSALNRGWSDTQYF.

Many counts were recorded for this clonotype. This sequence joins TRBV20-1 and TRBJ1-2; 9 nucleotides align to TRBD1. Germline assignment: CDR1 DFQATT and CDR2 SNEGSKA (reference sequence). With V trimmed by 5 bases and J by 4 bases, 8 bases remained unmatched. CDR3 length: 14 residues. The CDR3 bases are TGCAGTGCTGGTCCCGGGACAGGGATCTATGGCTACACCTTC. Residues: CSAGPGTGIYGYTF.

This chain links TRBV5-6 with TRBJ2-2, with 10 bases lining up with TRBD1. Trimming removed 8 bases from V and 1 base from J; junction bases left unmatched: 5. Germline V gives CDR1 SGHDT, CDR2 YYEEEE. The CDR3 is made up of 15 amino acids. CDR3 sequence (DNA): TGTGCCAGTGACAGGGGGCTCGGGAACACCGGGGAGCTGTTTTTT. Residues: CASDRGLGNTGELFF.

The genes are TRBV27 and TRBJ1-2; D might be TRBD1 (5 bases). The CDR3 extends over 14 amino acids. CDR1 and CDR2 (germline): MNHEY, SMNVEV (reference sequence). Trimming stripped 4 bases from V and 4 bases from J, with 13 bases between. The CDR3 spells CASSSLDRSYGYTF. The CDR3 coding sequence is TGTGCCAGCAGTTCCCTTGACAGATCCTATGGCTACACCTTC.

This clonotype was counted ten times or more. The gene calls are TRBV2 and TRBJ1-6; no clear D. The germline V gene has CDR1 SNHLY and CDR2 FYNNEI. V lost 3 bases and J 7 bases, leaving 10 bases between the germline ends. The CDR3 contains 14 residues. The CDR3 coding sequence is TGTGCCAGCAGTGAGCAAGCCGGAAATTCACCCCTCCACTTT. It encodes CASSEQAGNSPLHF.

This clonotype was observed many times. The chain couples TRBV6-5 to TRBJ2-7, with D perhaps TRBD1 (5 bases). The germline V and J ends were trimmed by 0 bases and 5 bases, with 20 bases remaining between them. Looked up from germline, CDR1 is MNHEY and CDR2 is SVGAGI. The CDR3 runs to 17 residues. The CDR3 loop reads CASSYSFETALSNEQYF. CDR3 in DNA: TGTGCCAGCAGTTACTCGTTTGAGACAGCGCTATCGAACGAGCAGTACTTC.

V gene TRBV29-1 combines with J gene TRBJ2-1, with TRBD2 matching 7 bases. The CDR3 contains 14 residues. After removal of 5 bases from V and 0 bases from J, the junction contained 4 bases not matched to a gene. Germline V gene sequence: CDR1 SQVTM, CDR2 ANQGSEA. The CDR3 bases are TGCAGCGTTACCCGCGGGGGCTCCTACAATGAGCAGTTCTTC. Amino acids: CSVTRGGSYNEQFF.

This clonotype appeared a few times. The chain recombines TRBV7-6 with TRBJ2-3; D is unclear. The CDR3 length is 14 residues. Per the germline V gene, CDR1 is SGHVS and CDR2 is FNYEAQ. V was trimmed by 6 bases and J by 1 base, leaving 11 bases between them. The CDR3 region is CASSLSMGTDTQYF. CDR3 sequence (DNA): TGTGCCAGCAGTTTATCGATGGGCACAGATACGCAGTATTTT.

This clonotype was detected many times. This rearrangement joins TRBV7-2 to TRBJ2-7, with 8 nucleotides matching TRBD1. V was pared by 4 bases and J by 3 bases, with 5 bases of the junction left unmatched. Germline V gives CDR1 SGHTA, CDR2 FQGNSA. The CDR3 covers 14 residues. DNA of the CDR3: TGTGCCAGCAGCTCTGGGACAGGACACTACGAGCAGTACTTC. Its protein product is CASSSGTGHYEQYF.

This rearrangement joins TRBV4-3 to TRBJ1-1; D remains ambiguous. This CDR3 region has 13 residues. V lost 0 bases to trimming and J lost 4 bases, with 6 bases between them. Germline-derived CDR1 and CDR2 are LGHNA and YSLEER. CDR3 sequence (DNA): TGCGCCAGCAGCCAAGAGATAGCCACTGAAGCTTTCTTT. Protein product: CASSQEIATEAFF.

This clonotype has at least ten counts. V is TRBV6-5 and J is TRBJ1-1; no reliable D call. V was cut by 5 bases and J by 2 bases, with 12 bases left in between. Looked up from germline, CDR1 is MNHEY and CDR2 is SVGAGI. This CDR3 contains 14 residues. In nucleotides, the CDR3 is TGTGCCAGCAGTACTGAGACGGGAAACACTGAAGCTTTCTTT. Its translation is CASSTETGNTEAFF.

In this sample, this clonotype turned up many times. The CDR3 nucleotides are TGTGCCAGCCGGAGGAGGGTGGTCTTGAACACTGAAGCTTTCTTT. Protein product: CASRRRVVLNTEAFF. V gene TRBV6-5 combines with J gene TRBJ1-1; no clear D. V shed 8 bases and J shed 0 bases, with 16 bases lying between them. The CDR3 sequence is 15 residues long. The V gene's germline CDR1 is MNHEY and CDR2 SVGAGI.

At least ten counts were recorded for this clonotype. V usage is TRBV12-3 or TRBV12-4 and J usage is TRBJ1-4; 11 bases match TRBD1. CDR3 length equals 15 residues. The V segment lost 4 bases and the J segment 8 bases; nucleotides outside the gene matches: 6. The CDR3 sequence is CASSSDRGLGEKLFF. CDR3 DNA sequence: TGTGCCAGCAGTTCGGACAGGGGGCTGGGGGAAAAACTGTTTTTT.

This clonotype has a count of ten or more. The chain links TRBV12-3 or TRBV12-4 to TRBJ2-5, with unresolved D. This CDR3 contains 12 residues. Trimming took off 3 bases at V and 5 bases at J, with 7 bases between the two ends. The CDR3 spells CASSFDPETQYF. The CDR3 DNA follows: TGTGCCAGCAGTTTTGATCCGGAGACCCAGTACTTC.

This clonotype was found many times. This rearrangement joins TRBV6-4 to TRBJ2-3; 10 nucleotides agree with TRBD1. The CDR3 runs to 15 residues. V was clipped by 3 bases and J by 0 bases; unmatched bases: 0. Germline loops: CDR1 MRHNA, CDR2 SNTAGT. CDR3: CASSETGGSTDTQYF. CDR3 coding DNA: TGTGCCAGCAGTGAGACAGGGGGCAGCACAGATACGCAGTATTTT.

In its sample, this clonotype was seen many times. The chain employs TRBV24-1 and TRBJ2-1, with D unclear. CDR3 length: 14 residues. The germline CDR1 and CDR2 sequences are KGHDR and SFDVKD. The V and J ends lost 5 bases and 0 bases respectively, with 7 bases between them. The CDR3 region is CATSGWGSYNEQFF. CDR3 DNA sequence: TGTGCCACCAGTGGGTGGGGCTCCTACAATGAGCAGTTCTTC.